Below, 28 T cell receptor beta chains from the same sample are listed, as sequenced in a study of metastatic and nonmetastatic thyroid tumors (dated by TCRdb to about 2020). No patient had received any treatment before thyroid surgery. Preparation of the library involved PCR. Instrument used: Illumina HiSeq 4000. TCRdb itself trimmed the public reads at Q25 with fastp, ran MiXCR and retained productive beta chains. In all, the sample holds 7,000 or so clones, and 27% of those were seen once. The ten largest make up about 15% of the sample. Sequenced: adjacent normal tissue. All receptors come from a male donor with papillary thyroid cancer or a benign thyroid nodule (not recorded which). Some clones in this sample may be carry-over from other donors' samples.

The rearrangement links TRBV29-1 to TRBJ2-5; D is possibly TRBD2 (6 bases). Looked up from germline, CDR1 is SQVTM and CDR2 is ANQGSEA. Trimming left V 7 bases short and J 5 bases short, with 17 bases between. The CDR3 totals 13 residues. The CDR3 region is CSGVLLAWETQYF. The DNA of the CDR3 is TGCAGCGGGGTCCTACTAGCTTGGGAGACCCAGTACTTC.

The chain has TRBV18 and TRBJ1-1; 10 bases are shared with TRBD1. Germline CDR1 is KGHSH and CDR2 is LQKENI. CDR3 length equals 12 residues. The ends lost 6 bases at V and 11 bases at J; junction bases unmatched: 6. The CDR3 protein is CASSGQGSEAFF. In DNA form, the CDR3 reads TGTGCCAGCTCGGGACAGGGGAGTGAGGCTTTCTTT.

This clone was counted many times. This chain connects TRBV4-3 to TRBJ2-3, with 12 bases matching TRBD2. The CDR3 runs to 17 residues. Germline V gene sequence: CDR1 LGHNA, CDR2 YSLEER. The ends lost 4 bases at V and 2 bases at J; junction bases unmatched: 7. In DNA, the CDR3 is TGCGCCAGCAGCCTTACCGCTAGCGGGAGGGACACAGATACGCAGTATTTT. It specifies CASSLTASGRDTDTQYF.

This clone occurred many times. The chain links TRBV5-8 to TRBJ2-7, with D hard to call. There are 11 residues in the CDR3. V was trimmed by 0 bases and J by 5 bases, leaving 3 bases between them. Germline CDR1 and CDR2: SGHTS and YDEGEE. The CDR3 sequence is CASSLDHEQYF. DNA of the CDR3: TGTGCCAGCAGCTTGGACCACGAGCAGTACTTC.

This clone is categorized as medium-sized (0.01 to 0.1%). The chain employs TRBV9 and TRBJ2-1; D not certain. The ends were cut back, 0 bases at V and 7 bases at J, with 23 bases in the middle. The germline gives CDR1 SGDLS, CDR2 YYNGEE. The CDR3 sequence is 18 residues long. In DNA, the CDR3 is TGTGCCAGCAGCGTAGTAGGTTGGCTACGAGAACCTACAAATGAGCAGTTCTTC. Translating gives CASSVVGWLREPTNEQFF.

This rearrangement joins TRBV5-1 to TRBJ2-1, with TRBD2 as a possible D gene (5 bases). CDR3 length: 15 residues. In germline, CDR1 is SGHRS, CDR2 YFSETQ. The V and J ends lost 3 bases and 0 bases respectively, with 10 bases between them. The chain's CDR3 is CASSSSRSSYNEQFF. As DNA, the CDR3 is TGCGCCAGCAGCTCTAGCCGGAGCTCCTACAATGAGCAGTTCTTC.

This clone has ten or more counts. The chain joins TRBV30 to TRBJ1-3; D is unclear. The germline V gene encodes CDR1 GTSNPN and CDR2 SVGIG (reference sequence). The CDR3 length is 16 residues. Trimming took 1 base from V and 4 from J, leaving 17 bases between them. The CDR3 DNA sequence: TGTGCCTGGAGTGCAGGTGCTCCTGGTGGAGGAAACACCATATATTTT. Residues: CAWSAGAPGGGNTIYF.

J is TRBJ1-1 and V is TRBV6-2 or TRBV6-3; no firm D call. This CDR3 spans 13 amino acids. V was shortened by 2 bases and J by 1 base, with 5 bases between the two germline ends. CDR1 MNHEY and CDR2 SVGEGT come from the germline V gene. The CDR3 protein is CASSYVKNTEAFF. The DNA for the CDR3 is TGTGCCAGCAGTTACGTGAAGAACACTGAAGCTTTCTTT.

This clone was counted many times. V is TRBV3-2 and J is TRBJ1-5. TRBV3-2 is a pseudogene locus. The CDR3 spans 18 residues. CDR3 sequence: CASSRSLDGSYSNQPQHF. CDR3 bases: TGTGCCAGCAGCCGCTCACTCGACGGATCATATAGCAATCAGCCCCAGCATTTT.

This clone was counted a few times. The chain carries TRBV12-3 or TRBV12-4 and TRBJ2-1; D is undetermined. This CDR3 spans 14 amino acids. V shed 7 bases and J shed 7 bases, with 17 bases lying between them. CDR3 amino acids: CASTSPALKNEQFF. Written as DNA, the CDR3 is TGTGCCAGCACCTCCCCGGCATTAAAGAATGAGCAGTTCTTC.

Only a few counts were recorded for this clone. CDR3: CASSYSTADTEAFF. The CDR3 DNA reads as TGTGCCAGCAGTTACTCCACCGCGGACACTGAAGCTTTCTTT. The chain combines TRBV27 with TRBJ1-1; unclear D gene. This CDR3 has 14 residues. From germline, CDR1 is MNHEY and CDR2 SMNVEV (reference sequence). With 4 bases removed from V and 3 bases from J, the gap between germline ends came to 12 bases.

By share of the sample, this clone is large (0.1 to 1%). The V and J genes are TRBV2 and TRBJ2-3, with TRBD2 identical over 10 bases. The CDR3 is made up of 15 amino acids. The germline V gene encodes CDR1 SNHLY and CDR2 FYNNEI. J gave up 2 bases and V 5 bases, and 4 bases lay outside the gene matches. CDR3: CASSSSGSSTDTQYF. DNA for the CDR3: TGTGCCAGCAGTTCTAGCGGGAGCTCCACAGATACGCAGTATTTT.

In its sample, this clone was seen a few times. The CDR3 DNA follows: TGTGCCAGCAGTTTTCAGGGGTTTAATGAAGCTTTCTTT. This gives the protein CASSFQGFNEAFF. The chain links TRBV27 to TRBJ1-1; TRBD1 is a possible D gene (6 bases). Trimming shortened V by 3 bases and J by 7 bases, and 12 bases separated the two germline ends. CDR3 length: 13 residues. Looked up from germline, CDR1 is MNHEY and CDR2 is SMNVEV (reference sequence).

Within the sample, this clone is medium-sized. V usage is TRBV20-1 and J usage is TRBJ2-5; TRBD2 might be the D (6 bases). Germline CDR1 is DFQATT and CDR2 is SNEGSKA (reference sequence). The CDR3 is 13 residues long. Trimming took 8 bases from V and 3 from J, leaving 16 bases between them. This CDR3 reads CSPRGSGEETQYF. In DNA form, the CDR3 reads TGCAGTCCCCGGGGTAGCGGTGAAGAGACCCAGTACTTC.

This clone was counted at least ten times. The chain uses TRBV20-1 and TRBJ2-2; D is ambiguous. Per germline, CDR1 DFQATT and CDR2 SNEGSKA (reference sequence). There are 14 residues in the CDR3. Trimming cost V 2 bases and J 1 base, with 8 bases left between them. CDR3 in amino acids: CSARPGKNTGELFF. Written as DNA, the CDR3 is TGCAGTGCTAGACCCGGCAAGAACACCGGGGAGCTGTTTTTT.

Judged by abundance, this clone is large. The CDR3 spells CSARDLAGAGTGELFF. In nucleotides, the CDR3 is TGCAGTGCTAGAGACTTAGCGGGAGCGGGCACCGGGGAGCTGTTTTTT. This chain joins TRBV20-1 and TRBJ2-2, with TRBD2 matching over 9 bases. Germline trimming cut 0 bases from V and 4 bases from J; bases unmatched to any gene: 6. The CDR3 consists of 16 residues. CDR1 is DFQATT, CDR2 SNEGSKA, per germline (reference sequence).

This chain links TRBV11-1 with TRBJ2-7; the D is unclear. Between the trimmed V and J ends, which lost 4 bases and 2 bases, there was a span of 18 bases. From germline, CDR1 is SGHAT and CDR2 FQDESV (reference sequence). The CDR3 sequence is 16 residues long. The CDR3 is CASSSVLGMTPYEQYF. CDR3 bases: TGTGCCAGCAGCTCGGTGTTGGGGATGACCCCCTACGAGCAGTACTTC.

This clone is classed as medium-sized. The rearrangement joins TRBV5-1 to TRBJ2-1; tentative D call: TRBD2 (5 bases). This CDR3 is built from 16 residues. Trimming cost V 4 bases and J 0 bases, with 14 bases left between them. CDR1 SGHRS and CDR2 YFSETQ come from the germline V gene. The CDR3: CASSPIALSSYNEQFF. The CDR3 bases are TGCGCCAGCAGCCCAATAGCGTTAAGCTCCTACAATGAGCAGTTCTTC.

A note on this clone: Possible read error: a much larger clone is one base away. This specimen includes other DNA sequences encoding the same CDR3. The rearrangement uses TRBV20-1 and TRBJ1-2; D is unclear. CDR3 length: 13 residues. Between the trimmed V and J ends, which lost 1 base and 8 bases, there was a span of 14 bases. In germline, CDR1 is DFQATT, CDR2 SNEGSKA (reference sequence). The CDR3 DNA is TGCAGTGCTAGAGTCGGTAAGGAACGGGGCTACACCTTC. Encoded protein: CSARVGKERGYTF.

A word on this clone: A read error may produce the germline difference seen at one junction end. The V gene is TRBV7-7, the J gene TRBJ2-1, with D possibly TRBD2 on 5 matching bases. This CDR3 is built from 15 residues. Germline lookup yields CDR1 SSHAT and CDR2 FNYEAQ (reference sequence). CDR3 sequence reads: CASSLGLASYNEQFF. The DNA for the CDR3 is TGTGCTAGCAGCTTAGGTCTAGCAAGCTACAATGAGCAGTTCTTC.

This clone came up many times. A much larger clone lies one base from this, so it may be a read error. Other DNA sequences within the sample encode an identical CDR3. V usage is TRBV15 and J usage is TRBJ2-1; D assignment may be TRBD1 or TRBD2 (5 bases each). CDR1 is LNHNV, CDR2 YYDKDF, per germline (reference sequence). V lost 3 bases to trimming and J lost 9 bases, with 21 bases between them. The CDR3 extends over 16 amino acids. CDR3 protein: CATSSALPGGGAEQFF. CDR3 DNA: TGTGCCACCAGCAGCGCCTTACCTGGGGGTGGGGCTGAGCAGTTCTTC.

By sample share, this clone is medium-sized. CDR3: CASSIGLIDTDTQYF. The CDR3 DNA sequence: TGTGCCAGCAGCATCGGGCTGATAGACACAGATACGCAGTATTTT. The chain uses TRBV5-6 and TRBJ2-3, with D uncertain. The CDR3 has 15 residues. CDR1 SGHDT and CDR2 YYEEEE come from the germline V gene. V lost 4 bases to trimming and J lost 2 bases, with 14 bases between them.

There are many counts of this clone. The CDR3 loop reads CASSIGGNTEAFF. In DNA, the CDR3 is TGTGCCAGTAGTATTGGTGGGAACACTGAAGCTTTCTTT. The V gene is TRBV19, the J gene TRBJ1-1; D unresolved. Germline assignment: CDR1 LNHDA and CDR2 SQIVND (reference sequence). This CDR3 contains 13 residues. V was clipped by 3 bases and J by 1 base, with 6 bases between them.

The sample holds a few counts of this clone. J is TRBJ1-4 and V is TRBV6-6; TRBD1 agrees at 7 bases. CDR1 and CDR2 (germline): MNHNY, SVGAGI (reference sequence). CDR3 size: 15 residues. With V trimmed by 2 bases and J by 4 bases, 4 bases remained unmatched. The CDR3 DNA sequence: TGTGCCAGCAGTTACCAGGGGGGAATTAATGAAAAACTGTTTTTT. Protein sequence: CASSYQGGINEKLFF.

This clone has more than one count but fewer than ten. The chain carries TRBV5-1 and TRBJ2-7, with 7 bases that match TRBD1. Germline trimming cut 4 bases from V and 1 base from J; bases unmatched to any gene: 8. This CDR3 is 15 amino acids long. Germline V gene lookup returns CDR1 SGHRS and CDR2 YFSETQ. CDR3 bases: TGCGCCAGCAGCCTCAGGACAGGATCATCCTACGAGCAGTACTTC. Residues: CASSLRTGSSYEQYF.

In this sample, this clone is medium-sized (0.01 to 0.1%). The V gene is TRBV6-5, the J gene TRBJ2-7, with D possibly being TRBD1 (6 bases). Germline loops: CDR1 MNHEY, CDR2 SVGAGI. There are 15 residues in the CDR3. Trimming cost V 2 bases and J 7 bases, with 18 bases left between them. The CDR3 is CASSYQGPIIGEQYF. The CDR3 DNA sequence: TGTGCCAGCAGTTACCAGGGGCCTATAATAGGTGAGCAGTACTTC.

This clone appeared a few times. The gene calls are TRBV6-5 and TRBJ1-4, with D maybe TRBD1 (5 bases). This CDR3 region has 13 residues. Trimming cost V 6 bases and J 9 bases, with 14 bases left between them. Germline V gives CDR1 MNHEY, CDR2 SVGAGI. The chain's CDR3 is CASSEGIQQKLFF. The CDR3 DNA reads TGTGCCAGCAGCGAGGGGATACAGCAAAAACTGTTTTTT.

This clone was recorded only once. The rearrangement joins TRBV30 to TRBJ2-7, with 16 bases lining up with TRBD2. J lost 8 bases, V lost 2 bases, and 9 bases had no gene match. Germline lookup yields CDR1 GTSNPN and CDR2 SVGIG (reference sequence). The CDR3 runs 16 residues. The CDR3 region is CAWSLLGTSGRVKQYF. The DNA for the CDR3 is TGTGCCTGGAGTTTACTAGGGACTAGCGGGAGGGTGAAGCAGTACTTC.